Listed below are T cell receptor beta chains from one sample, sequenced in a study of blood T cell repertoires in COVID-19. TCRdb's table, derived via immunoSEQ multiplex PCR, lists solely in-frame clones and lacks some. The sample yields some 100,000 clones, about 77% seen once. The sequencing input was peripheral blood. Receptors originate from a woman in her sixties or seventies with acute or convalescent COVID-19. CDR3s include the opening cysteine and the closing phenylalanine or tryptophan. Fields, in order: V gene, clone size, D gene, J gene, CDR3 protein, CDR3 DNA. A D gene is named only where the DNA matches it firmly. Clone size is shown for a subset of rows, as once, few, many or a class of expanded clone.

V: TRBV19; size: .; D: TRBD1; J: TRBJ1-2; CDR3: CATRTGEYYTF; DNA: TGTGCCACTCGGACAGGAGAGTACTACACCTTC
V: TRBV5-6; size: .; D: .; J: TRBJ1-2; CDR3: CASSRFSGRGYTF; DNA: TGTGCCAGCAGCCGCTTCAGCGGGCGTGGCTACACCTTC
V: TRBV18; size: .; D: TRBD1; J: TRBJ1-1; CDR3: CASSLSQGVIGAFF; DNA: TGTGCCAGCTCACTATCACAGGGGGTAATCGGAGCTTTCTTT
V: TRBV19; size: once; D: .; J: TRBJ2-3; CDR3: CASSIDQTSTDTQYF; DNA: TGTGCCAGTAGTATAGATCAAACTAGCACAGATACGCAGTATTTT
V: TRBV7-8; size: .; D: TRBD1; J: TRBJ1-1; CDR3: CASSFDRVGNTEAFF; DNA: TGTGCCAGCAGCTTTGACAGGGTCGGGAACACTGAAGCTTTCTTT
V: TRBV27; size: .; D: .; J: TRBJ1-2; CDR3: CASSLGGGAGYGYTF; DNA: TGTGCCAGCAGTTTAGGTGGGGGAGCGGGGTATGGCTACACCTTC
V: TRBV7-2; size: .; D: TRBD1; J: TRBJ2-7; CDR3: CASSFSPDRVTYEQYF; DNA: TGTGCCAGCAGCTTTAGTCCCGACAGGGTCACCTACGAGCAGTACTTC
V: TRBV11-2; size: .; D: .; J: TRBJ2-1; CDR3: CASSLLPGAYNEQFF; DNA: TGTGCCAGCAGCCTCTTGCCCGGGGCCTACAATGAGCAGTTCTTC
V: TRBV9; size: .; D: .; J: TRBJ2-7; CDR3: CASSVAGGGYEQYF; DNA: TGTGCCAGCAGCGTAGCTGGGGGCGGTTACGAGCAGTACTTC
V: TRBV9; size: .; D: TRBD1; J: TRBJ2-6; CDR3: CASSLLGTGVSGANVLTF; DNA: TGTGCCAGCAGCCTATTAGGGACAGGGGTTTCTGGGGCCAACGTCCTGACTTTC
V: TRBV7-2; size: .; D: TRBD1; J: TRBJ1-2; CDR3: CASSPEIKPGTAGYTF; DNA: TGTGCCAGCAGCCCCGAAATCAAACCGGGGACAGCTGGCTACACCTTC
V: TRBV12-3/TRBV12-4; size: .; D: .; J: TRBJ1-1; CDR3: CASSPPWATEAFF; DNA: TGTGCCAGCAGTCCCCCCTGGGCCACTGAAGCTTTCTTT
V: TRBV19; size: .; D: TRBD1; J: TRBJ1-1; CDR3: CASSARDRHLEAFF; DNA: TGTGCCAGTAGTGCCCGGGACAGGCACCTAGAAGCTTTCTTT
V: TRBV24-1; size: .; D: TRBD2; J: TRBJ2-5; CDR3: CATSDLASGAQETQYF; DNA: TGTGCCACCAGTGATTTAGCTAGCGGGGCACAAGAGACCCAGTACTTC
V: TRBV25-1; size: .; D: TRBD1; J: TRBJ2-1; CDR3: CASRAWTTGGVNEQFF; DNA: TGTGCCAGCAGAGCTTGGACGACAGGGGGCGTCAATGAGCAGTTCTTC
V: TRBV25-1; size: .; D: .; J: TRBJ1-1; CDR3: CASSGGFHTEAFF; DNA: TGTGCCAGCAGTGGGGGCTTCCACACTGAAGCTTTCTTT
V: TRBV5-1; size: .; D: TRBD1; J: TRBJ1-4; CDR3: CASSLATGVNEKLFF; DNA: TGCGCCAGCAGCTTAGCGACAGGGGTTAATGAAAAACTGTTTTTT
V: TRBV19; size: .; D: TRBD1; J: TRBJ2-2; CDR3: CASSKGQGAGTGELFF; DNA: TGTGCCAGTAGTAAAGGACAGGGGGCGGGCACCGGGGAGCTGTTTTTT
V: TRBV2; size: .; D: .; J: TRBJ1-1; CDR3: CASRTDRNTEAFF; DNA: TGTGCCAGCAGAACAGACAGAAACACTGAAGCTTTCTTT
V: TRBV28; size: .; D: .; J: TRBJ1-2; CDR3: CASRARGGGYTF; DNA: TGTGCCAGCAGAGCCCGAGGGGGAGGCTACACCTTC
V: TRBV5-1; size: .; D: TRBD1; J: TRBJ2-1; CDR3: CASSPTDRARGYNEQFF; DNA: TGCGCCAGCAGCCCCACGGACAGGGCGAGGGGGTACAATGAGCAGTTCTTC
V: TRBV4-3; size: .; D: .; J: TRBJ1-5; CDR3: CASSQDQGNQPQHF; DNA: TGCGCCAGCAGCCAAGACCAGGGAAATCAGCCCCAGCATTTT
V: TRBV7-9; size: .; D: TRBD1; J: TRBJ1-1; CDR3: CASSQGQGSEAFF; DNA: TGTGCCAGCAGCCAAGGACAGGGCTCTGAAGCTTTCTTT
V: TRBV4-2; size: .; D: .; J: TRBJ1-5; CDR3: CASSQEQGGNQPQHF; DNA: TGTGCCAGCAGCCAAGAACAGGGTGGAAATCAGCCCCAGCATTTT
V: TRBV10-3; size: once; D: .; J: TRBJ1-5; CDR3: CAISAGLGEDRDNQPQHF; DNA: TGTGCCATCAGTGCTGGACTAGGTGAAGACAGAGACAATCAGCCCCAGCATTTT
V: TRBV24-1; size: .; D: TRBD2; J: TRBJ2-3; CDR3: CATPWGGRTDTQYF; DNA: TGTGCCACCCCTTGGGGGGGAAGGACAGATACGCAGTATTTT
V: TRBV2; size: .; D: TRBD2; J: TRBJ2-1; CDR3: CASMVLTSGGAMFF; DNA: TGTGCCAGCATGGTCTTGACTAGCGGGGGGGCCATGTTCTTC
V: TRBV6-5; size: .; D: .; J: TRBJ1-4; CDR3: CASRLESTNEKLFF; DNA: TGTGCCAGTCGACTAGAGTCAACTAATGAAAAACTGTTTTTT
V: TRBV12-3/TRBV12-4; size: .; D: TRBD1; J: TRBJ2-1; CDR3: CASQGPGGSEQFF; DNA: TGTGCCAGCCAGGGCCCAGGGGGCAGTGAGCAGTTCTTC
V: TRBV6-5; size: .; D: TRBD1; J: TRBJ1-5; CDR3: CASSFRDSLQPQHF; DNA: TGTGCCAGCAGTTTCCGGGACAGCCTTCAGCCCCAGCATTTT
V: TRBV19; size: .; D: .; J: TRBJ1-2; CDR3: CASSIGSANYGYTF; DNA: TGTGCCAGTAGTATAGGGAGCGCTAACTATGGCTACACCTTC
V: TRBV10-3; size: .; D: .; J: TRBJ1-1; CDR3: CAISESGGLNTEAFF; DNA: TGTGCCATCAGTGAGTCGGGAGGATTGAACACTGAAGCTTTCTTT
V: TRBV6-6; size: .; D: .; J: TRBJ1-1; CDR3: CASRNRVTEAFF; DNA: TGTGCCAGCAGAAACAGGGTTACTGAAGCTTTCTTT
V: TRBV12-5; size: .; D: TRBD1; J: TRBJ1-1; CDR3: CASGEPTGAEAFF; DNA: TGTGCTAGTGGTGAACCGACAGGGGCGGAAGCTTTCTTT
V: TRBV11-2; size: .; D: TRBD1; J: TRBJ2-5; CDR3: CASSPGSGQWGPETQYF; DNA: TGTGCCAGCAGCCCTGGCTCGGGACAGTGGGGGCCAGAGACCCAGTACTTC